This T cell receptor (beta chain) was sequenced in a study of identical twins. Study-wide findings and caveats: Excess low generation probability was seen in twin-shared out-of-frame alpha sequences. Conclusions were drawn cross-sectionally by statistical analysis, without following the same donors.

This CDR3 is 19 amino acids long. Germline V CDR1 and CDR2: SGHDT, YYEEEE. V lost 2 bases, J lost 2 bases, and 24 bases lay in between. About this clonotype: Its antigen remains unknown.

MiXCR, applied by TCRdb to the 5' RACE reads, yields one record per CDR3 protein. The table has around 550,000 distinct CDR3 sequences, around 15% seen once. These sequences were also reported in another study, on yellow fever vaccine responses in identical twins.

This TCR came from a woman between 18 and 30 years old in good health. Sequenced material: CD4+ T cells sorted from blood. The gene calls are TRBV5-6 and TRBJ2-3, with D unclear. This CDR3 reads CASSFFGKSTKLNTDTQYF. In DNA, the CDR3 is TGTGCCAGCAGCTTTTTCGGAAAGTCTACAAAGCTAAACACAGATACGCAGTATTTT.